These 27 T cell receptor beta chains share one sample of origin, sequenced in a study of shared clonotypes between healthy human individuals. CD45RO negativity and positive selection for CCR7 defined naive CD8 cells, a population that excluded terminally differentiated effector memory CD45RA+ cells. Libraries were prepared by immunoSEQ multiplex PCR; TCRdb keeps only in-frame clonotypes and omits some of them. The sample includes just over 2,000,000 clones, about 95% of them seen just once. Sequencing used naive CD8+ T cells sorted from blood. The receptors here all came from a man aged 18 to 30 in good health.

Written as DNA, the CDR3 is TGTGCCATCAGTGAGTCTTCACATAACTATGGCTACACCTTC. This codes for CAISESSHNYGYTF. This sequence joins TRBV10-3 and TRBJ1-2; D is unclear. V lost 0 bases and J 1 base, leaving 6 bases between the germline ends. The CDR3 runs 14 residues. The germline CDR1 and CDR2 sequences are ENHRY and SYGVKD.

This clone appeared once. The chain couples TRBV27 to TRBJ1-4, with a tentative D call TRBD1 (6 bases). Trimming removed 2 bases from V and 7 bases from J, with 14 bases in between. There are 15 residues in the CDR3. Germline V gives CDR1 MNHEY, CDR2 SMNVEV (reference sequence). CDR3: CASSLTGFWAEKLFF. In DNA, the CDR3 is TGTGCCAGCAGTTTAACAGGGTTTTGGGCTGAAAAACTGTTTTTT.

This chain connects TRBV7-9 to TRBJ1-6, with D tentatively TRBD1 (6 bases). Germline-derived CDR1 and CDR2 are SEHNR and FQNEAQ (reference sequence). This CDR3 is 15 amino acids long. V gave up 1 base and J gave up 6 bases, with 10 bases separating them. Here the CDR3 reads CASSLGGHPNSPLHF. CDR3 DNA sequence: TGTGCCAGCAGCTTAGGGGGACACCCTAATTCACCCCTCCACTTT.

This clone came up once. The V gene is TRBV7-8, the J gene TRBJ2-1; 9 nucleotides match TRBD1. Per germline, CDR1 SGHVS and CDR2 FQNEAQ. V lost 6 bases and J lost 5; bases outside the gene matches: 8. This CDR3 is 15 amino acids long. CDR3 nucleotide sequence: TGTGCCAGCAGGAAGTTGACAGGGGGTGACAATGAGCAGTTCTTC. It specifies CASRKLTGGDNEQFF.

The V gene is TRBV5-6, the J gene TRBJ2-7, with 10 bases aligning to TRBD1. The germline V gene has CDR1 SGHDT and CDR2 YYEEEE. Unmatched junction bases numbered 6, after V lost 4 bases and J lost 2 bases. The CDR3 is 15 residues long. CDR3 in DNA: TGTGCCAGCAGCGATTCGACAGGGGGCCCCTACGAGCAGTACTTC. Amino acids: CASSDSTGGPYEQYF.

The chain is built from TRBV9 and TRBJ2-2; no clear D gene. V gave up 3 bases and J gave up 4 bases, with 10 bases separating them. CDR1 and CDR2 from the germline V gene are SGDLS and YYNGEE. There are 14 residues in the CDR3. The CDR3 DNA follows: TGTGCCAGCAGCGAGAACTACCCCACCGGGGAGCTGTTTTTT. Translation gives CASSENYPTGELFF. Variable domain in full (rest from reference TRBV9 and TRBJ2-2): DSGVTQTPKHLITATGQRVTLRCSPRSGDLSVYWYQQSLDQGLQFLIQYYNGEERAKGNILERFSAQQFPDLHSELNLSSLELGDSALYFCASSENYPTGELFFGEGSRLTVL.

This chain connects TRBV2 to TRBJ2-5, with 8 positions matching TRBD1. V shed 10 bases and J 4 bases; nucleotides not matched to a gene: 17. Germline-derived CDR1 and CDR2 are SNHLY and FYNNEI. The CDR3 has 16 amino acids. The CDR3 bases are TGTGCCACCCTATACGGACAGGGTGGGAGTAGAGAGACCCAGTACTTC. It encodes CATLYGQGGSRETQYF.

The rearrangement joins TRBV18 to TRBJ1-2, with no clear D. V was shortened by 5 bases and J by 5 bases, with 12 bases between the two germline ends. This CDR3 has 13 residues. The germline gives CDR1 KGHSH, CDR2 LQKENI. CDR3 residues: CASSRDAIYGYTF. CDR3 nucleotides: TGTGCCAGCTCAAGAGATGCCATTTATGGCTACACCTTC.

This sequence joins TRBV2 and TRBJ2-5; possible D gene TRBD2, 7 bases. V lost 7 bases to trimming and J lost 5 bases, with 17 bases between them. The CDR3 has 14 amino acids. Germline V gene sequence: CDR1 SNHLY, CDR2 FYNNEI. The CDR3 loop is CASTPWGGRETQYF. In DNA form, the CDR3 reads TGTGCCAGCACCCCATGGGGGGGCCGGGAGACCCAGTACTTC.

This chain uses TRBV6-6 with TRBJ1-4, with a weak D call TRBD1 (5 bases). The CDR3 is 11 amino acids. V was cut by 8 bases and J by 5 bases, with 6 bases left in between. The germline CDR1 and CDR2 sequences are MNHNY and SVGAGI (reference sequence). Here the CDR3 reads CASAGNEKLFF. The DNA for the CDR3 is TGTGCCAGCGCAGGGAATGAAAAACTGTTTTTT.

The chain uses TRBV2 and TRBJ2-1; the match to TRBD2 covers 11 bases. This CDR3 is 15 amino acids long. Losses at the gene ends were 6 bases for V and 4 bases for J; bases not matched to a gene: 5. Germline assignment: CDR1 SNHLY and CDR2 FYNNEI. CDR3 coding DNA: TGTGCCAGCAGCGGTAGCGGGGGGGCTTACAATGAGCAGTTCTTC. Translated: CASSGSGGAYNEQFF.

This chain joins TRBV28 and TRBJ1-5; D gene ambiguous. Germline loops: CDR1 MDHEN, CDR2 SYDVKM. This CDR3 comprises 14 residues. V was clipped by 6 bases and J by 0 bases, with 9 bases between them. CDR3: CASSHAGSNQPQHF. CDR3 nucleotide sequence: TGTGCCAGCAGCCACGCGGGTAGCAATCAGCCCCAGCATTTT.

J is TRBJ1-1 and V is TRBV6-5, with D perhaps matching TRBD1 (5 bases). Germline CDR1 reads MNHEY; CDR2 reads SVGAGI. The CDR3 is 14 residues long. The germline V and J ends were trimmed by 0 bases and 3 bases, with 8 bases remaining between them. CDR3 nucleotides: TGTGCCAGCAGTTACTCGGTGGGGCACACTGAAGCTTTCTTT. Protein: CASSYSVGHTEAFF.

For this clone: The identical CDR3 is also encoded by other nucleotide sequences in the sample. DNA for the CDR3: TGCGCCAGCAGCCAAGGGACAGGCACAGATACGCAGTATTTT. Amino acid sequence: CASSQGTGTDTQYF. The rearrangement links TRBV4-1 to TRBJ2-3; D perhaps matches TRBD1 (6 bases). Deletions cut 1 base from V and 1 base from J, with 6 bases between. The CDR3 runs 14 residues. Germline assignment: CDR1 MGHRA and CDR2 YSYEKL.

The chain recombines TRBV4-3 with TRBJ1-4; maybe TRBD1 (5 bases). V was shortened by 0 bases and J by 3 bases, with 11 bases between the two germline ends. There are 16 residues in the CDR3. Germline CDR1 LGHNA, CDR2 YSLEER. CDR3 coding DNA: TGCGCCAGCAGCCAAGAAATAGAACAGGCTAATGAAAAACTGTTTTTT. Translating gives CASSQEIEQANEKLFF.

CDR3 coding DNA: TGCGCCAGCAGCTTGACCCCCGGGGGTCTGAGCTCCTACGAGCAGTACTTC. Translation gives CASSLTPGGLSSYEQYF. The rearrangement joins TRBV5-1 to TRBJ2-7; D might be TRBD2 (6 bases). V dropped 1 base and J dropped 0 bases, with 17 bases sitting between them. The CDR3 contains 17 residues. The germline gives CDR1 SGHRS, CDR2 YFSETQ.

The CDR3 DNA is TGCGCCAGCAGCCAGAGGGGACTAGCGGGGGATGATACGCAGTATTTT. Translating it yields CASSQRGLAGDDTQYF. V and J are TRBV4-1 and TRBJ2-3, with 14 bases aligning to TRBD2. Germline V gene data show CDR1 as MGHRA and CDR2 as YSYEKL. V lost 3 bases to trimming and J lost 6 bases; unmatched junction nucleotides: 5. The CDR3 totals 16 residues.

This clone was observed a few times. V gene TRBV19 combines with J gene TRBJ1-5, with a weak D call TRBD1 (5 bases). V lost 4 bases to trimming and J lost 6 bases, with 13 bases between them. CDR1 and CDR2 from the germline V gene are LNHDA and SQIVND (reference sequence). This CDR3 region has 14 residues. CDR3 in amino acids: CASSKGREGQPQHF. The CDR3 DNA reads TGTGCCAGTAGTAAAGGCAGGGAAGGTCAGCCCCAGCATTTT.

The rearrangement links TRBV13 to TRBJ1-6, with D tentatively TRBD1 (5 bases). CDR1 and CDR2 from the germline V gene are PRHDT and FYEKMQ (reference sequence). The CDR3 runs 14 residues. The germline V and J ends were trimmed by 5 bases and 9 bases, with 14 bases remaining between them. The CDR3 sequence: CASSQGAASSPLHF. The CDR3 region has the DNA TGTGCCAGCAGCCAGGGAGCGGCTAGTTCACCCCTCCACTTT. Full variable domain (rest looked up from reference TRBV13 and TRBJ1-6): AAGVIQSPRHLIKEKRETATLKCYPIPRHDTVYWYQQGPGQDPQFLISFYEKMQSDKGSIPDRFSAQQFSDYHSELNMSSLELGDSALYFCASSQGAASSPLHFGNGTRLTVT.

Worth noting for this clone: Other DNA sequences in this sample translate to the same CDR3. The rearrangement uses TRBV13 and TRBJ2-1; 10 bases are a match to TRBD2. V was pared by 0 bases and J by 5 bases, with 1 base of the junction left unmatched. The CDR3 is made up of 15 amino acids. The germline V gene encodes CDR1 PRHDT and CDR2 FYEKMQ (reference sequence). CDR3 loop: CASSLGLAGDNEQFF. The CDR3 nucleotides are TGTGCCAGCAGCTTAGGGCTAGCGGGGGACAATGAGCAGTTCTTC.

This clone was found once. This sample includes further DNA sequences coding for the same CDR3. The V gene is TRBV19, the J gene TRBJ2-7; 10 bases are shared with TRBD2. Per germline, CDR1 LNHDA and CDR2 SQIVND (reference sequence). The CDR3 is 14 residues long. With 4 bases clipped from V and 0 bases from J, the junction kept 0 bases outside the gene matches. Here the CDR3 reads CASSTSGSSYEQYF. Here the CDR3 DNA reads TGTGCCAGTAGTACTAGCGGGAGCTCCTACGAGCAGTACTTC.

The J gene is TRBJ2-5, the V gene TRBV10-3, with D maybe TRBD2 (6 bases). Deletions cut 0 bases from V and 2 bases from J, with 13 bases between. Germline values: CDR1 ENHRY, CDR2 SYGVKD. The CDR3 covers 16 residues. The CDR3 sequence: CAISESKEGLQETQYF. The DNA of the CDR3 is TGTGCCATCAGTGAGTCGAAAGAGGGACTGCAAGAGACCCAGTACTTC.

This sequence joins TRBV27 and TRBJ1-2; perhaps TRBD1 as D (5 bases). This CDR3 is built from 16 residues. The V end was cut by 0 bases, the J end by 5 bases, with 16 bases between. Germline loops: CDR1 MNHEY, CDR2 SMNVEV (reference sequence). The chain's CDR3 is CASSLSSSQGRYGYTF. For the CDR3, the DNA is TGTGCCAGCAGTTTATCGAGTTCGCAGGGAAGGTATGGCTACACCTTC.

The rearrangement links TRBV27 to TRBJ2-7; tentative D call: TRBD1 (5 bases). The V gene's germline CDR1 is MNHEY and CDR2 SMNVEV (reference sequence). Deletions cut 4 bases from V and 4 bases from J, with 17 bases between. CDR3 length: 15 residues. The CDR3: CASSSIQAFWYEQYF. CDR3 nucleotide sequence: TGTGCCAGCAGTTCCATACAGGCATTCTGGTACGAGCAGTACTTC.

CDR3 amino acids: CATSPGQGAGNTIYF. The CDR3 bases are TGTGCCACCAGCCCCGGACAGGGCGCTGGAAACACCATATATTTT. The chain couples TRBV15 to TRBJ1-3; the match to TRBD1 covers 8 bases. The J segment lost 2 bases and the V segment lost 5 bases, leaving 5 bases of the junction unmatched. The germline gives CDR1 LNHNV, CDR2 YYDKDF (reference sequence). The CDR3 spans 15 residues. Full variable domain (outside the CDR3, taken from reference TRBV15 and TRBJ1-3): DAMVIQNPRYQVTQFGKPVTLSCSQTLNHNVMYWYQQKSSQAPKLLFHYYDKDFNNEADTPDNFQSRRPNTSFCFLDIRSPGLGDTAMYLCATSPGQGAGNTIYFGEGSWLTVV.

This chain uses TRBV4-3 with TRBJ1-2; 7 nucleotides line up with TRBD1. CDR3 length equals 15 residues. The junction had 8 bases not matched to a gene; V was cut back by 0 bases and J by 7 bases. Germline lookup yields CDR1 LGHNA and CDR2 YSLEER. The DNA for the CDR3 is TGCGCCAGCAGCCAAGATTCGCAGGGGGAATTTGGCTACACCTTC. This sequence encodes CASSQDSQGEFGYTF.

CDR3 amino acids: CASSRTRGTAELYGYTF. CDR3 DNA sequence: TGTGCCAGCAGTCGCACCCGGGGGACAGCTGAACTTTATGGCTACACCTTC. The chain links TRBV28 to TRBJ1-2; 7 bases map to TRBD1. CDR1 and CDR2 from the germline V gene are MDHEN and SYDVKM. V dropped 5 bases and J dropped 5; count of bases not matched to a gene: 17. There are 17 residues in the CDR3.